The 17 T cell receptor beta chains below come from one sample, sequenced in a study of cytomegalovirus exposure and HLA in healthy donors. PCR used 60 Vbeta primers and 13 Jbeta primers. Profiled with immunoSEQ multiplex PCR; TCRdb holds only in-frame clones, not every one. The top ten clones hold about 4% of a sample with approximately 140,000 clones, about 76% of them seen once. The sequenced sample was PBMCs. Source of these receptors: a human donor in good health.

This clone was seen only once. As DNA, the CDR3 is TGTGCCAGCAGCCTCAGCGGGATGAGGGCGGGGGGTTTAACAGATACGCAGTATTTT. Amino acids: CASSLSGMRAGGLTDTQYF. The chain combines TRBV13 with TRBJ2-3, with 8 bases fitting TRBD2. Germline V gives CDR1 PRHDT, CDR2 FYEKMQ (reference sequence). The CDR3 runs to 19 residues. With 5 bases clipped from V and 3 bases from J, the junction kept 19 bases outside the gene matches.

The DNA of the CDR3 is TGTGCCAGCAGCTTAAGTCTCCCCAAAGGGGTCTCCGGGGAGCTGTTTTTT. Protein product: CASSLSLPKGVSGELFF. J is TRBJ2-2 and V is TRBV7-3; D is possibly TRBD1 (5 bases). The length of the CDR3 is 17 residues. The V end was cut by 1 base, the J end by 6 bases, with 18 bases between. Germline V gene lookup returns CDR1 SGHTA and CDR2 FQGTGA.

This chain joins TRBV11-2 and TRBJ1-1; possible D gene TRBD1, 5 bases. The CDR3 runs 12 residues. Germline-derived CDR1 and CDR2 are SGHAT and FQNNGV. Trimming removed 5 bases from V and 7 bases from J, with 11 bases in between. CDR3 DNA: TGTGCCAGCAGCGGCGGGGCCGATGAAGCTTTCTTT. Translation gives CASSGGADEAFF.

The V call is TRBV19, the J call TRBJ2-7; TRBD1 matches at 7 bases. Germline-derived CDR1 and CDR2 are LNHDA and SQIVND (reference sequence). The CDR3 spans 14 residues. V lost 4 bases to trimming and J lost 3 bases; unmatched junction nucleotides: 6. This CDR3 reads CASSTGDSNYEQYF. CDR3 DNA sequence: TGTGCCAGTAGTACAGGGGACAGTAACTACGAGCAGTACTTC. The full variable domain, its missing parts supplied by reference TRBV19 and TRBJ2-7, is DGGITQSPKYLFRKEGQNVTLSCEQNLNHDAMYWYRQDPGQGLRLIYYSQIVNDFQKGDIAEGYSVSREKKESFPLTVTSAQKNPTAFYLCASSTGDSNYEQYFGPGTRLTVT.

As to this clone: Other DNA sequences from this sample encode an identical CDR3 as well. The chain has TRBV5-4 and TRBJ1-1; D is perhaps TRBD1 (6 bases). Between the trimmed V and J ends, which lost 4 bases and 5 bases, there was a span of 15 bases. The CDR3 spans 14 residues. Germline V lookup: CDR1 SGHNT, CDR2 YYREEE (reference sequence). CDR3 sequence (DNA): TGTGCCAGCAGCGCGGGGGGGCGGGAAACTGAAGCTTTCTTT. This encodes CASSAGGRETEAFF.

The chain joins TRBV15 to TRBJ2-1, with TRBD2 identical over 8 bases. The germline CDR1 and CDR2 sequences are LNHNV and YYDKDF (reference sequence). Trimming cost V 2 bases and J 14 bases; bases outside gene matches: 11. This CDR3 spans 14 amino acids. CDR3 DNA: TGTGCCACCAGCAGACCCACCGGGGGGGAGGGGGAGTTCTTC. This gives the protein CATSRPTGGEGEFF. The full variable domain, completed using reference TRBV15 and TRBJ2-1, is DAMVIQNPRYQVTQFGKPVTLSCSQTLNHNVMYWYQQKSSQAPKLLFHYYDKDFNNEADTPDNFQSRRPNTSFCFLDIRSPGLGDTAMYLCATSRPTGGEGEFFGPGTRLTVL.

The chain combines TRBV2 with TRBJ2-1, with D unresolved. CDR1 SNHLY and CDR2 FYNNEI come from the germline V gene. The germline V and J ends were trimmed by 7 bases and 8 bases, with 9 bases remaining between them. This CDR3 has 11 residues. The CDR3 DNA reads as TGTGCCAGCACCCGGGTTGATGAGCAGTTCTTC. Protein: CASTRVDEQFF.

The genes are TRBV9 and TRBJ2-1, with D perhaps TRBD2 (6 bases). This CDR3 is built from 13 residues. Trimming cost V 7 bases and J 4 bases, with 12 bases left between them. The germline CDR1 and CDR2 sequences are SGDLS and YYNGEE. CDR3 residues: CASGPGGYNEQFF. Here the CDR3 DNA reads TGTGCCAGCGGCCCCGGGGGATACAATGAGCAGTTCTTC.

The rearrangement links TRBV27 to TRBJ1-4; 9 bases match TRBD1. Germline V gene sequence: CDR1 MNHEY, CDR2 SMNVEV (reference sequence). The CDR3 is made up of 17 amino acids. The V segment lost 7 bases and the J segment 3 bases; nucleotides outside the gene matches: 12. The CDR3 loop reads CASTNLPGQGANEKLFF. CDR3 in DNA: TGTGCCAGCACTAACCTTCCGGGACAGGGAGCTAATGAAAAACTGTTTTTT.

V and J are TRBV10-1 and TRBJ2-2; maybe TRBD2 (5 bases). The CDR3 runs to 16 residues. The germline V gene encodes CDR1 WNHNN and CDR2 SYGVQD (reference sequence). Trimming removed 0 bases at V and 3 bases at J, with 11 bases between. This CDR3 reads CASSESRGWDTGELFF. The CDR3 region has the DNA TGCGCCAGCAGTGAGTCGAGAGGGTGGGACACCGGGGAGCTGTTTTTT.

The chain employs TRBV19 and TRBJ1-2; D is perhaps TRBD1 (5 bases). The germline V gene has CDR1 LNHDA and CDR2 SQIVND (reference sequence). The V and J ends lost 10 bases and 4 bases respectively, with 22 bases between them. CDR3 length: 15 amino acids. The CDR3 sequence: CATGGVGGVSYGYTF. The CDR3 nucleotides are TGTGCCACCGGGGGGGTTGGAGGGGTGAGCTATGGCTACACCTTC.

This rearrangement joins TRBV27 to TRBJ1-3; tentative D call: TRBD1 (6 bases). Germline CDR1 MNHEY, CDR2 SMNVEV (reference sequence). The CDR3 sequence is 14 residues long. V was pared by 2 bases and J by 4 bases, with 9 bases between. The CDR3 spells CASSLGGRGNTIYF. As DNA, the CDR3 is TGTGCCAGCAGTTTAGGGGGCCGCGGAAACACCATATATTTT.

The chain is built from TRBV7-6 and TRBJ2-1; 7 bases match TRBD1. Germline CDR1 SGHVS, CDR2 FNYEAQ. The CDR3 covers 15 residues. Trimming removed 1 base from V and 1 base from J; junction bases left unmatched: 1. CDR3: CASSLVQGSYNEQFF. CDR3 bases: TGTGCCAGCAGCTTAGTACAGGGGTCCTACAATGAGCAGTTCTTC.

J is TRBJ2-1 and V is TRBV5-1, with D possibly matching TRBD1 (6 bases). Trimming cost V 2 bases and J 4 bases, with 13 bases left between them. Per germline, CDR1 SGHRS and CDR2 YFSETQ. This CDR3 contains 15 residues. The CDR3 DNA sequence: TGCGCCAGCAGCTTACAGGGCTTCGGATACAATGAGCAGTTCTTC. Its translation is CASSLQGFGYNEQFF.

The chain recombines TRBV19 with TRBJ2-1; the match to TRBD2 covers 10 bases. The CDR3 runs 18 residues. V gave up 2 bases and J gave up 7 bases; unmatched junction bases: 14. CDR1 LNHDA and CDR2 SQIVND come from the germline V gene (reference sequence). For the CDR3, the DNA is TGTGCCAGTAGTATACGGCGTGGGGCTAGCGGGAGCTATAATGAGCAGTTCTTC. Encoded protein: CASSIRRGASGSYNEQFF.

Note on this clone: One junction end disagrees with the germline gene, perhaps due to a read error. The chain couples TRBV7-9 to TRBJ1-2; no clear D gene. The CDR3 is 12 residues long. Germline CDR1 reads SEHNR; CDR2 reads FQNEAQ (reference sequence). The DNA of the CDR3 is TGTGCCAGCAGCACGGGTACCTATGGCTACCCCTTC. Protein product: CASSTGTYGYPF.

J is TRBJ2-1 and V is TRBV7-3; D may be TRBD2 (6 bases). V was pared by 3 bases and J by 6 bases, with 9 bases between. This CDR3 is built from 13 residues. Germline-derived CDR1 and CDR2 are SGHTA and FQGTGA. CDR3 in amino acids: CASSLGTSNEQFF. The DNA of the CDR3 is TGTGCCAGCAGCTTGGGGACTTCCAATGAGCAGTTCTTC.